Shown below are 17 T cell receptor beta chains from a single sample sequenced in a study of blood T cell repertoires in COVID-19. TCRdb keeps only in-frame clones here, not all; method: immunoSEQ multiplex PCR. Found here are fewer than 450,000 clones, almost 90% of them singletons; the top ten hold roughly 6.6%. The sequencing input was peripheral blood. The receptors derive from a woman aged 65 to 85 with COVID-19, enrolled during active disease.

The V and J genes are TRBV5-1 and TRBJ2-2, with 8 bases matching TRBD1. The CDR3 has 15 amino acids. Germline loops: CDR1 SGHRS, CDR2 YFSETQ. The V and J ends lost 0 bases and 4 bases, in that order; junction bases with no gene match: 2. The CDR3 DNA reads TGCGCCAGCAGCTTGGGACAGGGGATCACCGGGGAGCTGTTTTTT. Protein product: CASSLGQGITGELFF.

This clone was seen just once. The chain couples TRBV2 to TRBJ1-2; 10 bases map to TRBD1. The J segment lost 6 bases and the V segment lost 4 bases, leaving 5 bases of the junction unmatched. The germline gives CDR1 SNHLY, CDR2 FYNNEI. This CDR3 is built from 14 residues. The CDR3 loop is CASSARTGGDGYTF. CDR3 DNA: TGTGCCAGCAGTGCCAGGACAGGGGGAGATGGCTACACCTTC. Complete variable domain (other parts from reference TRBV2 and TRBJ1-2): EPEVTQTPSHQVTQMGQEVILRCVPISNHLYFYWYRQILGQKVEFLVSFYNNEISEKSEIFDDQFSVERPDGSNFTLKIRSTKLEDSAMYFCASSARTGGDGYTFGSGTRLTVV.

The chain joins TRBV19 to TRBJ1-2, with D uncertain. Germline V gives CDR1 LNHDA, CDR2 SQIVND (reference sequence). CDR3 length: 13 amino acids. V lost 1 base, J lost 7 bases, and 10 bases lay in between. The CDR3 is CASSIVLGSGYTF. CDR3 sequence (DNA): TGTGCCAGTAGTATAGTTTTGGGCTCTGGCTACACCTTC.

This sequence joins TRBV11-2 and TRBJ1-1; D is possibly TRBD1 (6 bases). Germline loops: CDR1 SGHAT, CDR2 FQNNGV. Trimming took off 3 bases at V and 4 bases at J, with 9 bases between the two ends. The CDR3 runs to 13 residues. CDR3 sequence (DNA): TGTGCCAGCAGCTTGGACAGCGCCACTGAAGCTTTCTTT. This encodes CASSLDSATEAFF.

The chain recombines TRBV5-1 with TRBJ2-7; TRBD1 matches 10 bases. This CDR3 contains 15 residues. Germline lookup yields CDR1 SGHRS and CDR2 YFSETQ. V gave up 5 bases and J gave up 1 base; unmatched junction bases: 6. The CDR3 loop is CASSSGQGSSYEQYF. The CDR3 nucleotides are TGCGCCAGCAGTTCGGGACAGGGGAGTTCCTACGAGCAGTACTTC.

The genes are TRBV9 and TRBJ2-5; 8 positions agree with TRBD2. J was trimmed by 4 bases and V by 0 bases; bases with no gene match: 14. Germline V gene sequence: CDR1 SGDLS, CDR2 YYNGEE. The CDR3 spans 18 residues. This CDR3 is CASSVAFSSGVEGETQYF. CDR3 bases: TGTGCCAGCAGCGTAGCGTTCAGTAGCGGGGTAGAAGGAGAGACCCAGTACTTC. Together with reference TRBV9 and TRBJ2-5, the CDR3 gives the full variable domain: DSGVTQTPKHLITATGQRVTLRCSPRSGDLSVYWYQQSLDQGLQFLIQYYNGEERAKGNILERFSAQQFPDLHSELNLSSLELGDSALYFCASSVAFSSGVEGETQYFGPGTRLLVL.

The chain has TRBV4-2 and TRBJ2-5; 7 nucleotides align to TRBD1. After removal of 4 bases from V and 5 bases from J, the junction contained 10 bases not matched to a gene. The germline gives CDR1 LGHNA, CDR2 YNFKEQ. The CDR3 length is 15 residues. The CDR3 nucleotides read TGTGCCAGCAGCCCCAGGGACAGCTTAACGGAGACCCAGTACTTC. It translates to CASSPRDSLTETQYF.

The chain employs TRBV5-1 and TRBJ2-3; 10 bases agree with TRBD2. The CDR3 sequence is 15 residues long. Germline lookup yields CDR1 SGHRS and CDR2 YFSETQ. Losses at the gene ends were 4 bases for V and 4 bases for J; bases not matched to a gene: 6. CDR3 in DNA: TGCGCCAGCAGCGGGCTAGCGGGGGAGGCAGATACGCAGTATTTT. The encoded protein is CASSGLAGEADTQYF. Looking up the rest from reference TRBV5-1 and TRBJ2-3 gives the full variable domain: KAGVTQTPRYLIKTRGQQVTLSCSPISGHRSVSWYQQTPGQGLQFLFEYFSETQRNKGNFPGRFSGRQFSNSRSEMNVSTLELGDSALYLCASSGLAGEADTQYFGPGTRLTVL.

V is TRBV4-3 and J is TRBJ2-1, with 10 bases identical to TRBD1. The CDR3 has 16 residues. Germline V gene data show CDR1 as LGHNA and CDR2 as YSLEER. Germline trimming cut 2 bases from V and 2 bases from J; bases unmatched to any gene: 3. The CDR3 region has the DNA TGCGCCAGCAGCCAACGGGACAGGGGAACCTACAATGAGCAGTTCTTC. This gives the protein CASSQRDRGTYNEQFF.

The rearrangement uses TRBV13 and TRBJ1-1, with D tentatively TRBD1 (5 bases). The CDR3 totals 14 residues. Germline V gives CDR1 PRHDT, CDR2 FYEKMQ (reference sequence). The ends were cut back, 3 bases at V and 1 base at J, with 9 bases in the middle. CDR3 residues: CASSLGLWNTEAFF. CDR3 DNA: TGTGCCAGCAGCTTGGGACTGTGGAACACTGAAGCTTTCTTT.

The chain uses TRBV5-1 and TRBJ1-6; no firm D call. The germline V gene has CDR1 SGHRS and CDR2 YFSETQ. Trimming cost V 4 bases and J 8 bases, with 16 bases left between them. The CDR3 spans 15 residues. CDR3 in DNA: TGCGCCAGCAGCCCCAAGTCTGTGAGGGATTCACCCCTCCACTTT. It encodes CASSPKSVRDSPLHF.

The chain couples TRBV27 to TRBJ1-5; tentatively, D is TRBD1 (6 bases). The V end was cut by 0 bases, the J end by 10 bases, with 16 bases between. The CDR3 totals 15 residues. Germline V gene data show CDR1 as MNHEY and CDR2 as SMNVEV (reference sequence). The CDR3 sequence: CASSLSRGGFYPQHF. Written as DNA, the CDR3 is TGTGCCAGCAGTTTATCTAGGGGGGGCTTCTACCCCCAGCATTTT.

This CDR3 is CASSIGTGNSRGYTF. The CDR3 DNA reads as TGTGCCAGTAGTATAGGGACAGGGAATTCTCGGGGCTACACCTTC. The rearrangement uses TRBV19 and TRBJ1-2, with TRBD1 identical over 8 bases. The CDR3 spans 15 residues. The germline CDR1 and CDR2 sequences are LNHDA and SQIVND (reference sequence). The J segment lost 8 bases and the V segment lost 1 base, leaving 9 bases of the junction unmatched. The full variable domain, with the rest looked up from reference TRBV19 and TRBJ1-2, is DGGITQSPKYLFRKEGQNVTLSCEQNLNHDAMYWYRQDPGQGLRLIYYSQIVNDFQKGDIAEGYSVSREKKESFPLTVTSAQKNPTAFYLCASSIGTGNSRGYTFGSGTRLTVV.

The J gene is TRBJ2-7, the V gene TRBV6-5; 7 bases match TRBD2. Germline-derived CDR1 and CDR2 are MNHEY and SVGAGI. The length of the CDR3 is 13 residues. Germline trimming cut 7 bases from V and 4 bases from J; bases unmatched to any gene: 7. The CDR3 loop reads CASTGRGGYEQYF. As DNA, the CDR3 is TGTGCCAGCACGGGGAGGGGCGGATACGAGCAGTACTTC.

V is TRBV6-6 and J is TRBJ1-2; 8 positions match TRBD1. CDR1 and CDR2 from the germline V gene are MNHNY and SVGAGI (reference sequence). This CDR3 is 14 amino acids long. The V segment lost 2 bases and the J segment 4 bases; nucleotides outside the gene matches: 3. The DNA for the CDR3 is TGTGCCAGCAGTTACACGACAGGGGTCTATGGCTACACCTTC. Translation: CASSYTTGVYGYTF.

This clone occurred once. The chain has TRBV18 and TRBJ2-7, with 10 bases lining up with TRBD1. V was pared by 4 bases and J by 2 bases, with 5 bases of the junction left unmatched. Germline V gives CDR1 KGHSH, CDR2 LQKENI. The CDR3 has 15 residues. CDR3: CASSRPGTGAYEQYF. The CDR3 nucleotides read TGTGCCAGCTCACGTCCCGGGACAGGGGCCTACGAGCAGTACTTC.

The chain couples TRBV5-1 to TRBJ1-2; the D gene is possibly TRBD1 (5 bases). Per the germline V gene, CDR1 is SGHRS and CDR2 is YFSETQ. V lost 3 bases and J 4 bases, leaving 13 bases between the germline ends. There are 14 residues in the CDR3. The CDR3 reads CASSSTDISYGYTF. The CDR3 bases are TGCGCCAGCAGCTCTACGGACATATCCTATGGCTACACCTTC.